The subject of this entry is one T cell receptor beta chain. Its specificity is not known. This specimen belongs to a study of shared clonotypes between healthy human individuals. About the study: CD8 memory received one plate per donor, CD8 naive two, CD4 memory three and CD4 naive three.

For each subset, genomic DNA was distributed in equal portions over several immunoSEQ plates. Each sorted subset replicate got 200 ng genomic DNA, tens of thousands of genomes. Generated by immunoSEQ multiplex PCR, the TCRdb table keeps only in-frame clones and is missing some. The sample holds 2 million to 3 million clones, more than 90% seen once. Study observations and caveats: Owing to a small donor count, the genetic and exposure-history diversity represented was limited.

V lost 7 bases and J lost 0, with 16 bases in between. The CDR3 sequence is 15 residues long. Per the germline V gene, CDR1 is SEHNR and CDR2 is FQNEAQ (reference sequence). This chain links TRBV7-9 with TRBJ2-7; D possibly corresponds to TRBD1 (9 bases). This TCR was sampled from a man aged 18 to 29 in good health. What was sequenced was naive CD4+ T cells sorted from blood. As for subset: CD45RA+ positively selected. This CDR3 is CASKGTGTSSYEQYF. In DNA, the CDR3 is TGTGCCAGCAAAGGGACAGGGACTAGCTCCTACGAGCAGTACTTC.